The 21 T cell receptor beta chains below were found in one sample sequenced in a study of T-cell reconstitution after alpha-beta-depleted transplantation in children. Molecular barcoding with unique molecular identifiers was used for the TCRbeta library. TCRdb processed the PCR reads anew with MiXCR; each CDR3 protein has one entry. There are hundreds of thousands of distinct CDR3 sequences in the sample; approximately 15% occur only once, and approximately 5% lies in the top ten. The sample consisted of PBMCs, mostly from graft donor cells, taken 360 days after TCRalphabeta/CD19-depleted stem cell transplant. These receptors were collected from a male patient under 18 who had a stem cell transplant for acute lymphoblastic leukemia, so the T cells may come from the graft donor.

This clonotype has more than one count but fewer than ten. The chain has TRBV7-9 and TRBJ1-1; a weak D match, TRBD1 (6 bases). The CDR3 has 15 residues. Trimming took 3 bases from V and 4 from J, leaving 15 bases between them. Germline CDR1 reads SEHNR; CDR2 reads FQNEAQ (reference sequence). The CDR3 reads CASSFGQSGVTEAFF. The CDR3, as DNA: TGTGCCAGCAGCTTCGGACAGTCAGGAGTCACTGAAGCTTTCTTT.

This clonotype was recorded many times. This chain links TRBV11-2 with TRBJ2-3, with TRBD2 as a possible D gene (6 bases). Germline-derived CDR1 and CDR2 are SGHAT and FQNNGV. The V end was cut by 5 bases, the J end by 0 bases, with 12 bases between. The CDR3 runs to 15 residues. The CDR3: CASSHPGGSTDTQYF. DNA of the CDR3: TGTGCCAGCAGCCACCCTGGAGGGAGCACAGATACGCAGTATTTT.

The chain couples TRBV27 to TRBJ2-7; D perhaps matches TRBD1 (6 bases). Germline V lookup: CDR1 MNHEY, CDR2 SMNVEV (reference sequence). This CDR3 is built from 15 residues. V lost 5 bases to trimming and J lost 3 bases, with 17 bases between them. CDR3 region: CASSLQGWGYYEQYF. The CDR3 DNA reads TGTGCCAGCAGTCTCCAGGGGTGGGGGTACTACGAGCAGTACTTC.

The chain recombines TRBV9 with TRBJ2-7; D not resolved. Trimming cost V 4 bases and J 6 bases, with 17 bases left between them. The V gene's germline CDR1 is SGDLS and CDR2 YYNGEE. This CDR3 contains 14 residues. The CDR3 DNA sequence: TGTGCCAGCAGCTTTCTATGGACCGGCGGCGAGCAGTACTTC. It encodes CASSFLWTGGEQYF.

This clonotype was picked up a small number of times. The chain uses TRBV5-1 and TRBJ2-7; maybe TRBD1 (6 bases). The V end lost 4 bases, the J end lost 3 bases, and 11 bases lay between the germline ends. This CDR3 is 13 amino acids long. The germline V gene encodes CDR1 SGHRS and CDR2 YFSETQ. This CDR3 reads CASSIRTDYEQYF. The CDR3 DNA sequence: TGCGCCAGCAGCATCAGGACAGACTACGAGCAGTACTTC.

The CDR3, as DNA: TGCGCCAGCAGCTCCCGGGATCAACAAGAGACCCAGTACTTC. Residues: CASSSRDQQETQYF. The V call is TRBV5-1, the J call TRBJ2-5, with D possibly matching TRBD2 (5 bases). The CDR3 covers 14 residues. Germline values: CDR1 SGHRS, CDR2 YFSETQ. Trimming removed 3 bases at V and 2 bases at J, with 11 bases between.

This chain links TRBV20-1 with TRBJ2-7; the D call may be TRBD1 or TRBD2 (5 bases each). The V gene's germline CDR1 is DFQATT and CDR2 SNEGSKA (reference sequence). The length of the CDR3 is 16 residues. Trimming took off 3 bases at V and 0 bases at J, with 18 bases between the two ends. This chain's CDR3 is CSASRGVMGISYEQYF. CDR3 nucleotide sequence: TGCAGTGCTAGTAGAGGGGTGATGGGGATCTCCTACGAGCAGTACTTC.

This clonotype was found a few times. The chain uses TRBV3-1 and TRBJ2-3, with 8 bases matching TRBD2. V was clipped by 0 bases and J by 1 base; unmatched bases: 3. This CDR3 spans 16 amino acids. CDR1 LGHDT and CDR2 YNNKEL come from the germline V gene (reference sequence). The CDR3 reads CASSQEVGLGTDTQYF. The CDR3 DNA reads TGTGCCAGCAGCCAAGAAGTGGGACTAGGCACAGATACGCAGTATTTT.

The chain has TRBV7-9 and TRBJ2-7; 14 positions agree with TRBD2. After removal of 5 bases from V and 3 bases from J, the junction contained 6 bases not matched to a gene. This CDR3 is built from 16 residues. Germline V lookup: CDR1 SEHNR, CDR2 FQNEAQ (reference sequence). CDR3: CASSAGTSGRNYEQYF. For the CDR3, the DNA is TGTGCCAGCAGCGCCGGGACTAGCGGGAGAAACTACGAGCAGTACTTC. Drawing the rest from reference TRBV7-9 and TRBJ2-7, the complete variable domain is DTGVSQNPRHKITKRGQNVTFRCDPISEHNRLYWYRQTLGQGPEFLTYFQNEAQLEKSRLLSDRFSAERPKGSFSTLEIQRTEQGDSAMYLCASSAGTSGRNYEQYFGPGTRLTVT.

The CDR3 coding sequence is TGCAGTTTACCGGGCTACACCTTC. It specifies CSLPGYTF. This chain connects TRBV20-1 to TRBJ1-2; D remains ambiguous. Germline V gene data show CDR1 as DFQATT and CDR2 as SNEGSKA (reference sequence). V was pared by 8 bases and J by 8 bases, with 6 bases between. The CDR3 sequence is 8 residues long.

This clonotype was observed a single time. The CDR3 nucleotides are TGTGCCAGCAGCTTAAGTCTAGCGGGAGGGCTCTTCTTC. Residues: CASSLSLAGGLFF. The genes are TRBV7-6 and TRBJ2-1; 12 bases match TRBD2. Trimming at V came to 2 bases and at J to 16 bases, leaving 6 bases not matched to a gene. The CDR3 is made up of 13 amino acids. Germline V gene data show CDR1 as SGHVS and CDR2 as FNYEAQ. The complete variable domain, with remaining parts taken from reference TRBV7-6 and TRBJ2-1, reads GAGVSQSPRYKVTKRGQDVALRCDPISGHVSLYWYRQALGQGPEFLTYFNYEAQQDKSGLPNDRFSAERPEGSISTLTIQRTEQRDSAMYRCASSLSLAGGLFFGPGTRLTVL.

The chain carries TRBV4-1 and TRBJ2-5, with 11 nucleotides matching TRBD2. V dropped 1 base and J dropped 0; count of bases not matched to a gene: 7. The CDR3 runs 18 residues. Germline assignment: CDR1 MGHRA and CDR2 YSYEKL. The CDR3 here is CASSQVSPGLADQETQYF. For the CDR3, the DNA is TGCGCCAGCAGCCAAGTTTCCCCGGGACTAGCGGACCAAGAGACCCAGTACTTC.

This chain connects TRBV4-1 to TRBJ2-7, with D perhaps matching TRBD1 or TRBD2 (5 bases each). The germline V gene encodes CDR1 MGHRA and CDR2 YSYEKL. This CDR3 contains 15 residues. Trimming shortened V by 4 bases and J by 2 bases, and 15 bases separated the two germline ends. The CDR3 sequence is CASSRDTWGTYEQYF. Written as DNA, the CDR3 is TGCGCCAGCAGCCGAGACACCTGGGGGACCTACGAGCAGTACTTC.

V and J are TRBV27 and TRBJ2-7; D not resolved. Trimming took off 5 bases at V and 6 bases at J, with 20 bases between the two ends. Per germline, CDR1 MNHEY and CDR2 SMNVEV (reference sequence). CDR3 size: 15 residues. The CDR3 loop is CASSPRQATSREQYF. In nucleotides, the CDR3 is TGTGCCAGCAGTCCCCGCCAAGCTACATCCCGCGAGCAGTACTTC.

For this clonotype: At one of its ends the junction is not consistent with the germline gene, which may arise from a read error. V is TRBV3-1 and J is TRBJ2-1; D is ambiguous. The germline CDR1 and CDR2 sequences are LGHDT and YNNKEL (reference sequence). The CDR3 is made up of 11 amino acids. The DNA of the CDR3 is TGTGCCACCAGCCGAAGGGATGAGCAGTTCTTC. It specifies CATSRRDEQFF.

The genes are TRBV29-1 and TRBJ2-7, with no clear D. The CDR3 loop spans 12 amino acids. Trimming took off 4 bases at V and 4 bases at J, with 11 bases between the two ends. The germline CDR1 and CDR2 sequences are SQVTM and ANQGSEA. The CDR3 loop reads CSVANAQYEQYF. The CDR3 region has the DNA TGCAGCGTTGCGAACGCCCAATACGAGCAGTACTTC.

The gene calls are TRBV25-1 and TRBJ2-3, with 7 bases identical to TRBD1. Germline trimming cut 2 bases from V and 1 base from J; bases unmatched to any gene: 0. The CDR3 totals 14 residues. Germline CDR1 MGHDK, CDR2 SYGVNS. CDR3 sequence reads: CASSEDRGTDTQYF. The CDR3 coding sequence is TGTGCCAGCAGTGAAGACAGGGGCACAGATACGCAGTATTTT.

V is TRBV9 and J is TRBJ1-1; 8 bases map to TRBD1. The J segment lost 7 bases and the V segment lost 7 bases, leaving 18 bases of the junction unmatched. The germline CDR1 and CDR2 sequences are SGDLS and YYNGEE. The CDR3 has 16 residues. The CDR3 is CASSPFRTGPLVEAFF. The CDR3 bases are TGTGCCAGCTCTCCTTTCAGGACAGGGCCCCTTGTTGAAGCTTTCTTT. Supplemented by reference TRBV9 and TRBJ1-1, the full variable domain reads DSGVTQTPKHLITATGQRVTLRCSPRSGDLSVYWYQQSLDQGLQFLIQYYNGEERAKGNILERFSAQQFPDLHSELNLSSLELGDSALYFCASSPFRTGPLVEAFFGQGTRLTVV.

The chain joins TRBV5-1 to TRBJ2-3; 8 bases agree with TRBD1. V was pared by 1 base and J by 5 bases, with 15 bases of the junction left unmatched. Per the germline V gene, CDR1 is SGHRS and CDR2 is YFSETQ. CDR3 length equals 18 residues. CDR3 DNA: TGCGCCAGCAGCTTGTGGTCAGGGGGCTACTCAGCTCGAGATACGCAGTATTTT. It specifies CASSLWSGGYSARDTQYF.

The gene calls are TRBV27 and TRBJ2-7; D uncertain. Trimming shortened V by 3 bases and J by 7 bases, and 13 bases separated the two germline ends. CDR1 and CDR2 (germline): MNHEY, SMNVEV (reference sequence). The CDR3 spans 13 residues. The CDR3 loop is CASSFQISREQYF. The CDR3 DNA is TGTGCCAGCAGTTTTCAGATTTCCAGGGAGCAGTACTTC.

This clonotype has a handful of counts. This chain connects TRBV5-6 to TRBJ2-2; 8 bases are shared with TRBD2. The CDR3 sequence is 20 residues long. V lost 4 bases to trimming and J lost 3 bases; unmatched junction nucleotides: 20. Germline CDR1 is SGHDT and CDR2 is YYEEEE. CDR3 region: CASSRDPTSGTRRDTGELFF. DNA for the CDR3: TGTGCCAGCAGCCGCGACCCCACTAGCGGCACACGGAGGGACACCGGGGAGCTGTTTTTT.